This T cell receptor (beta chain) emerged from a study of blood T cell repertoires in COVID-19. Looking at the study overall: The study drew acute and convalescent COVID-19 samples from the United States, Italy and Spain.

Source study methods: Amplification with reference gene primers provided the estimates of nucleated cell counts. Assay used: immunoSEQ multiplex PCR; TCRdb lists only in-frame clones, some missing. That table supplies the V and J calls and clone size; D and trimming were determined from the DNA. The sample lists roughly 220,000 clones; 88% were seen once. Germline loops: CDR1 LNHDA, CDR2 SQIVND (reference sequence). CDR3 length: 15 residues. Trimming left V 7 bases short and J 0 bases short, with 15 bases between. Individuals aged about 18 to 90 years were recruited from 24 US areas. Participants were placed into cohorts based on the clinical history they reported.

The sequence came from a woman between 50 and 59 years old with acute COVID-19. Sample: PBMCs or T cells enriched from blood (not recorded which). V is TRBV19 and J is TRBJ1-1, with D perhaps matching TRBD1 (6 bases). CDR3 DNA: TGTGCCAGTAATTCAAGGGGGGGGATGAACACTGAAGCTTTCTTT. This sequence encodes CASNSRGGMNTEAFF. The whole variable domain, filled in from reference TRBV19 and TRBJ1-1, reads DGGITQSPKYLFRKEGQNVTLSCEQNLNHDAMYWYRQDPGQGLRLIYYSQIVNDFQKGDIAEGYSVSREKKESFPLTVTSAQKNPTAFYLCASNSRGGMNTEAFFGQGTRLTVV.